This TCR beta chain was sequenced during a study of blood T cell repertoires in COVID-19. The wider study: COVID-19 samples collected from the United States, Italy and Spain covered acute and convalescent phases. Sources were T cells, B-cell-depleted T cells, or PBMCs; the material itself was cDNA or gDNA.

In the authors' methods: Researchers report that nucleated cell counts were estimated from reference gene primer amplification. The repertoire was sequenced with immunoSEQ multiplex PCR; TCRdb's copy has only in-frame clones and lacks some. That table supplies the V and J calls and clone size; D and trimming were determined from the DNA. The table shows some 270,000 clones, with roughly 90% occurring only once. The CDR3 covers 14 residues. The germline V and J ends were trimmed by 1 base and 3 bases, with 9 bases remaining between them. Per the germline V gene, CDR1 is KGHSH and CDR2 is LQKENI. This sequence originates from a man between 50 and 59 years old with acute or convalescent COVID-19. Sequences were obtained from peripheral blood. This sequence joins TRBV18 and TRBJ1-1, with a tentative D call TRBD1 (6 bases). The CDR3: CASSPLTGHTEAFF. The CDR3 nucleotides are TGTGCCAGCTCACCACTTACAGGGCACACTGAAGCTTTCTTT.